This T cell receptor (beta chain) was identified in a study of cytomegalovirus exposure and HLA in healthy donors. Overall study findings and caveats: Certain sequence variants were highly shared and formed a cluster, and this cluster was likely a sequencing artifact. Cytomegalovirus association was assigned to approximately 180 TCR beta chains. HLA alleles were associated with fewer than 20,000 TCR beta sequences in a later analysis at 0.05 false discovery rate.

Notes on this clone: The antigen remains unidentified.

PCR amplification relied on 60 Vbeta primers (plus 13 Jbeta primers). Method: immunoSEQ multiplex PCR; TCRdb's copy keeps in-frame clones and lacks some. Among around 150,000 clones listed, around 80% were seen once. The germline V gene has CDR1 SGHVS and CDR2 FNYEAQ. V was trimmed by 1 base and J by 1 base, leaving 10 bases between them. CDR3 length: 15 residues. The sequenced sample was PBMCs. The sequence was obtained from a male donor in good health and CMV-seronegative. The rearrangement joins TRBV7-6 to TRBJ1-1; the D gene is possibly TRBD1 (6 bases). The CDR3 here is CASSLVTGTNTEAFF. The CDR3 DNA follows: TGTGCCAGCAGCTTAGTAACAGGGACGAACACTGAAGCTTTCTTT.